Listed below are T cell receptor beta chains from one sample, sequenced in a study of Graves' ophthalmopathy and Graves' hyperthyroidism. TCRdb processed the multiplex PCR reads anew with MiXCR; each CDR3 protein has one entry. The sample lists about 620,000 distinct CDR3 sequences; 22% were seen once. Source material: peripheral blood. All receptors derive from a woman aged 18-29 years with stable Graves' hyperthyroidism. Some clones in this sample may be carry-over from other donors' samples. Each CDR3 is given with its conserved first and last residue. D genes are given only for firm matches. Part of the rows lack a size; the others show once, few, many or a class for expanded clones.

clone size: NA; D gene: NA; J gene: TRBJ1-2; V gene: TRBV29-1; CDR3 protein: CSVPPGSGTTQATF; CDR3 DNA: TGCAGCGTTCCCCCGGGTTCCGGGACCACCCAGGCGACCTTC
clone size: few; D gene: TRBD1; J gene: TRBJ1-1; V gene: TRBV5-1; CDR3 protein: CASSLRTGRTEAFF; CDR3 DNA: TGCGCCAGCAGCCTTCGGACAGGGCGGACTGAAGCTTTCTTT
clone size: NA; D gene: NA; J gene: TRBJ2-7; V gene: TRBV30; CDR3 protein: CAWSTGTYEQYF; CDR3 DNA: TGTGCCTGGAGCACAGGGACCTACGAGCAGTACTTC
clone size: NA; D gene: NA; J gene: TRBJ2-5; V gene: TRBV2; CDR3 protein: CASNRYREETQYF; CDR3 DNA: TGTGCCAGCAACAGATACAGGGAAGAGACCCAGTACTTC
clone size: once; D gene: NA; J gene: TRBJ1-2; V gene: TRBV28; CDR3 protein: CASSKVGPNYGYTF; CDR3 DNA: TGTGCCAGCAGCAAGGTGGGGCCTAACTATGGCTACACCTTC
clone size: NA; D gene: TRBD1; J gene: TRBJ1-2; V gene: TRBV11-2; CDR3 protein: CASLPGTGVRQDGYTF; CDR3 DNA: TGTGCCAGCCTCCCCGGGACAGGGGTAAGGCAAGATGGCTACACCTTC
clone size: many; D gene: NA; J gene: TRBJ2-7; V gene: TRBV12-3/TRBV12-4; CDR3 protein: CASSPPRRVLYEQYF; CDR3 DNA: TGTGCCAGCAGTCCCCCCCGTCGAGTCTTGTACGAGCAGTACTTC
clone size: NA; D gene: NA; J gene: TRBJ1-1; V gene: TRBV11-2; CDR3 protein: CASSLGGIQNTEAFF; CDR3 DNA: TGTGCCAGCAGCTTAGGGGGGATCCAGAACACTGAAGCTTTCTTT
clone size: many; D gene: NA; J gene: TRBJ1-3; V gene: TRBV12-3/TRBV12-4; CDR3 protein: CASSLGYGNTIYF; CDR3 DNA: TGTGCCAGCAGTTTGGGGTACGGAAACACCATATATTTT
clone size: NA; D gene: TRBD1; J gene: TRBJ1-3; V gene: TRBV4-1; CDR3 protein: CASSQDRFGTGIGNTIYF; CDR3 DNA: TGCGCCAGCAGCCAAGATCGGTTTGGGACAGGGATCGGAAACACCATATATTTT
clone size: many; D gene: NA; J gene: TRBJ2-2; V gene: TRBV5-1; CDR3 protein: CASSFSGTNTGELFF; CDR3 DNA: TGTGCCAGCAGTTTTTCAGGGACCAACACCGGGGAGCTGTTTTTT
clone size: many; D gene: NA; J gene: TRBJ2-5; V gene: TRBV5-1; CDR3 protein: CASSSPGEETQYF; CDR3 DNA: TGCGCCAGCAGCTCCCCCGGAGAAGAGACCCAGTACTTC